Presented here are 15 T cell receptor beta chains from one specimen sequenced in a study of T cell changes during pregnancy in multiple sclerosis. Produced via immunoSEQ multiplex PCR; TCRdb's table is partial and in-frame only. Here the sample spans 55,000 to 75,000 clones, 91% being singletons. The sequencing used peripheral blood, collected after pregnancy. The receptors were gathered from a female donor in good health, enrolled as a control in a pregnancy study.

The gene calls are TRBV19 and TRBJ1-2, with no clear D. CDR3 length: 12 amino acids. The germline V gene has CDR1 LNHDA and CDR2 SQIVND (reference sequence). V lost 2 bases and J lost 6, with 7 bases in between. The CDR3 loop is CASSIRQDGYTF. The CDR3 DNA reads TGTGCCAGTAGTATAAGGCAGGATGGCTACACCTTC.

V and J are TRBV19 and TRBJ2-7; D unresolved. Trimming shortened V by 1 base and J by 2 bases, and 12 bases separated the two germline ends. The CDR3 consists of 15 residues. The germline V gene has CDR1 LNHDA and CDR2 SQIVND (reference sequence). The CDR3 loop is CASSIVGDLAYEQYF. DNA for the CDR3: TGTGCCAGTAGTATAGTTGGAGATCTTGCCTACGAGCAGTACTTC.

The chain links TRBV7-8 to TRBJ1-5, with 8 positions matching TRBD1. The germline V gene encodes CDR1 SGHVS and CDR2 FQNEAQ. There are 14 residues in the CDR3. Losses at the gene ends were 5 bases for V and 5 bases for J; bases not matched to a gene: 5. This CDR3 reads CASSVDRGYQPQHF. Written as DNA, the CDR3 is TGTGCCAGCAGCGTAGACAGGGGTTATCAGCCCCAGCATTTT. The full variable domain, with the rest looked up from reference TRBV7-8 and TRBJ1-5, is GAGVSQSPRYKVAKRGQDVALRCDPISGHVSLFWYQQALGQGPEFLTYFQNEAQLDKSGLPSDRFFAERPEGSVSTLKIQRTQQEDSAVYLCASSVDRGYQPQHFGDGTRLSIL.

The J gene is TRBJ1-3, the V gene TRBV6-6; 7 bases are shared with TRBD1. With V trimmed by 4 bases and J by 0 bases, 6 bases remained unmatched. The CDR3 spans 16 residues. Germline loops: CDR1 MNHNY, CDR2 SVGAGI (reference sequence). The CDR3 loop is CASSSGDRNSGNTIYF. CDR3 nucleotide sequence: TGTGCCAGCAGTTCCGGGGACAGAAACTCTGGAAACACCATATATTTT.

The CDR3 region has the DNA TGTGCCAGCAGCCCGGGACTAGCGAACAATGAGCAGTTCTTC. This translates into CASSPGLANNEQFF. The chain uses TRBV7-6 and TRBJ2-1; TRBD2 aligns across 10 bases. Germline CDR1 SGHVS, CDR2 FNYEAQ. The junction had 3 bases not matched to a gene; V was cut back by 5 bases and J by 5 bases. The CDR3 spans 14 residues. Drawing the rest from reference TRBV7-6 and TRBJ2-1, the complete variable domain is GAGVSQSPRYKVTKRGQDVALRCDPISGHVSLYWYRQALGQGPEFLTYFNYEAQQDKSGLPNDRFSAERPEGSISTLTIQRTEQRDSAMYRCASSPGLANNEQFFGPGTRLTVL.

This clone came up a few times. This chain connects TRBV5-4 to TRBJ1-5, with D unresolved. CDR1 and CDR2 (germline): SGHNT, YYREEE (reference sequence). This CDR3 has 15 amino acids. The V end lost 4 bases, the J end lost 2 bases, and 13 bases lay between the germline ends. The CDR3 region has the DNA TGTGCCAGCAGCCTTGGGCCAGACCGCAATCAGCCCCAGCATTTT. Translating gives CASSLGPDRNQPQHF.

The V gene is TRBV7-2, the J gene TRBJ2-2, with 8 bases that match TRBD2. The germline CDR1 and CDR2 sequences are SGHTA and FQGNSA. J gave up 1 base and V 5 bases, and 9 bases lay outside the gene matches. CDR3 size: 17 residues. The CDR3 nucleotides read TGTGCCAGCAGCCCCTCCCTCGGGGGGGGGAACACCGGGGAGCTGTTTTTT. It yields the protein CASSPSLGGGNTGELFF.

The chain joins TRBV2 to TRBJ1-5; D uncertain. The germline V gene has CDR1 SNHLY and CDR2 FYNNEI. This CDR3 comprises 12 residues. Trimming pared 3 bases from V and 9 bases from J, leaving 9 bases between. CDR3 DNA: TGTGCCAGCAGTGACCTAAGCGGGCCCCAGCATTTT. This encodes CASSDLSGPQHF.

The chain employs TRBV2 and TRBJ2-2, with D perhaps matching TRBD1 (6 bases). Germline V gives CDR1 SNHLY, CDR2 FYNNEI. Trimming removed 7 bases from V and 0 bases from J, with 9 bases in between. The CDR3 length is 14 residues. In nucleotides, the CDR3 is TGTGCCAGCACTGGGACATCGAACACCGGGGAGCTGTTTTTT. It encodes CASTGTSNTGELFF.

The chain links TRBV4-3 to TRBJ1-6; D is uncertain. The CDR3 has 13 amino acids. Germline V gene sequence: CDR1 LGHNA, CDR2 YSLEER. The V end lost 0 bases, the J end lost 8 bases, and 5 bases lay between the germline ends. This CDR3 reads CASSQDRDSPLHF. Written as DNA, the CDR3 is TGCGCCAGCAGCCAAGATCGAGATTCACCCCTCCACTTT.

The CDR3 here is CASSSDRYTEAFF. CDR3 sequence (DNA): TGTGCCAGCAGTTCGGACAGGTACACTGAAGCTTTCTTT. The chain recombines TRBV11-1 with TRBJ1-1; 7 bases align to TRBD1. Trimming took 6 bases from V and 3 from J; bases not matched to a gene: 4. Germline CDR1 is SGHAT and CDR2 is FQDESV (reference sequence). This CDR3 has 13 residues.

This clone was seen once. V is TRBV30 and J is TRBJ1-3; D unclear. The CDR3 is 14 residues long. V shed 2 bases and J shed 0 bases, with 8 bases lying between them. Germline CDR1 reads GTSNPN; CDR2 reads SVGIG (reference sequence). CDR3 DNA sequence: TGTGCCTGGAGTCCCCACGGCTCTGGAAACACCATATATTTT. This encodes CAWSPHGSGNTIYF.

This chain uses TRBV7-9 with TRBJ2-7; D is undetermined. The V and J ends lost 1 base and 4 bases respectively, with 5 bases between them. The CDR3 spans 12 residues. Looked up from germline, CDR1 is SEHNR and CDR2 is FQNEAQ (reference sequence). CDR3 sequence (DNA): TGTGCCAGCAGCTTAGGGAGTTACGAGCAGTACTTC. This translates into CASSLGSYEQYF. The variable domain in full, with the rest retrieved from reference TRBV7-9 and TRBJ2-7, is DTGVSQNPRHKITKRGQNVTFRCDPISEHNRLYWYRQTLGQGPEFLTYFQNEAQLEKSRLLSDRFSAERPKGSFSTLEIQRTEQGDSAMYLCASSLGSYEQYFGPGTRLTVT.

The CDR3 DNA reads TGTGCCAGCAGCCTGGGACTGCCTAACACTGAAGCTTTCTTT. Protein: CASSLGLPNTEAFF. This chain connects TRBV6-5 to TRBJ1-1; tentative D call: TRBD1 (5 bases). The CDR3 covers 14 residues. CDR1 MNHEY and CDR2 SVGAGI come from the germline V gene. Trimming removed 6 bases at V and 2 bases at J, with 13 bases between.

The chain has TRBV9 and TRBJ2-7; 10 bases agree with TRBD2. Unmatched junction bases numbered 7, after V lost 3 bases and J lost 1 base. Germline V gene sequence: CDR1 SGDLS, CDR2 YYNGEE. This CDR3 spans 16 amino acids. This CDR3 is CASSANLAGGSYEQYF. CDR3 DNA sequence: TGTGCCAGCAGCGCCAATTTAGCGGGGGGTTCCTACGAGCAGTACTTC.